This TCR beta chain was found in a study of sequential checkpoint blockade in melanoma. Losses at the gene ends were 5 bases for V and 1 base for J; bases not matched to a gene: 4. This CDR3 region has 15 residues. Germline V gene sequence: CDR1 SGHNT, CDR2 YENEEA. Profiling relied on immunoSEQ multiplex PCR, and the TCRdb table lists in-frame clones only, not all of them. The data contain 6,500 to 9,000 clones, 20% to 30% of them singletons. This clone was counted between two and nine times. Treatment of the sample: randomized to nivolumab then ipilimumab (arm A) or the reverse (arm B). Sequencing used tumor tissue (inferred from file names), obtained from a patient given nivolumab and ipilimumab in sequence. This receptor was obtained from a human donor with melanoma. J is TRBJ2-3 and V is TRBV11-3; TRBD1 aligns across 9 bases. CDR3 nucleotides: TGTGCCAGCAGCCAGGGACAGGGCGGCACAGATACGCAGTATTTT. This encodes CASSQGQGGTDTQYF.